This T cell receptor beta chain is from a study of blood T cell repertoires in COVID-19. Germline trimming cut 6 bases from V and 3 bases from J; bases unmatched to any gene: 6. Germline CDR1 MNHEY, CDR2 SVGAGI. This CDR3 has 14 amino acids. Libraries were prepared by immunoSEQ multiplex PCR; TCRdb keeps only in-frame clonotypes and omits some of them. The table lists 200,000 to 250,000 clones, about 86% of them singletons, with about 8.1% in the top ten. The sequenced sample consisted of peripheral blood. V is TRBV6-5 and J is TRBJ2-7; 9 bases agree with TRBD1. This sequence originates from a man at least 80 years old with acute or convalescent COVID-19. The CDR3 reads CASRPSGQGYEQYF. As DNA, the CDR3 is TGTGCCAGCAGACCGTCGGGACAGGGCTACGAGCAGTACTTC.